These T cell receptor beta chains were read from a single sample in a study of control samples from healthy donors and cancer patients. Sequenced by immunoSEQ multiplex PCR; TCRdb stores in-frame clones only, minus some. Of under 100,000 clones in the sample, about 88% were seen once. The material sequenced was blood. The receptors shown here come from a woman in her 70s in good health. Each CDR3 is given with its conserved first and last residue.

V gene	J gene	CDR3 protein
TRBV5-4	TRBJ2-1	CASTQQGGSSYNEQFF
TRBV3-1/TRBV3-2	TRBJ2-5	CASSQSDRQTQYF
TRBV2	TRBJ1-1	CASSRGVNTEAFF
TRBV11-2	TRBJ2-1	CASSTRTAGFYNEQFF
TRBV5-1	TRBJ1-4	CASSPGQGREKLFF
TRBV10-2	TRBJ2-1	CASSAIWSSYNEQFF
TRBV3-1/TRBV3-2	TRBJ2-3	CASSQSKGPRPSTDTQYF
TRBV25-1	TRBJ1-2	CASSEPYGYTF
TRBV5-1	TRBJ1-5	CASSSGVGGNQPQHF
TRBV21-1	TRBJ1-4	CASSKAAQGRLKKLFF
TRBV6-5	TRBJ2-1	CACRGIRLEDNEQFF
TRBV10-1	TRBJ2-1	CASSFSYNEQFF
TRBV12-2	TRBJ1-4	CASRFPDPMDEKLFF
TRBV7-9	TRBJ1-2	CASGHRGPYGYTF
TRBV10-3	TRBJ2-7	CAISPLLAGVPNEQYF
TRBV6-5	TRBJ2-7	CVSSPGTGAYEQYF
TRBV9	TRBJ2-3	CASSLRLDSDTQYF
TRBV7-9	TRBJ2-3	CASSFGTQGRTDTQYF
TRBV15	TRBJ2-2	CATSRGLAGTNTGELFF
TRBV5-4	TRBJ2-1	CASSSASRGRDEQFF
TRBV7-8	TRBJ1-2	CASSWAGGEGYGYTF
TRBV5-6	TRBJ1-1	CASSLDIWNTEAFF
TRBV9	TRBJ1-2	CASSSGAYYGYTF
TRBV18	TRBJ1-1	CASSPREGADTEAFF
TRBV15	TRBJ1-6	CATSRGPSPLHF
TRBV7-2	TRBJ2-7	CASSNRISYEQYF
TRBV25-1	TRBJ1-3	CASSESKGISGNTIYF
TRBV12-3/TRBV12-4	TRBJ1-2	CASSFGAGEGYTF
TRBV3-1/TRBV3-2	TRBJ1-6	CASSQLRDRNSPLHF
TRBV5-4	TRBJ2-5	CASSVETQYF
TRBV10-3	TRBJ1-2	CAISDPTTVQGHYGYTF
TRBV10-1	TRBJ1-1	CASRIQGNTEAFF
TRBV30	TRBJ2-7	CARRWWDEQYF
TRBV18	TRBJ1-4	CASSSPIQGPNEKLFF
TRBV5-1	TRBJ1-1	CASSLGQGAEAFF
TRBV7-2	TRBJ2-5	CASRRTSAEETQYF
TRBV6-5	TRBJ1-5	CASRIQGNLIQPQHF
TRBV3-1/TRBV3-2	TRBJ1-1	CASSQARVGEAFF
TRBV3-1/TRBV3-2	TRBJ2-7	CASSPGLGKLEQYF
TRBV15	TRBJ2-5	CATSRDRGHQETQYF
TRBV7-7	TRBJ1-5	CASSGGLNQPQHF
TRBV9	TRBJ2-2	CASSLRQGRDAGELFF
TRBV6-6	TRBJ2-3	CASRQLAGGGDTQYF
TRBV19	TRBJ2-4	CASSSEGLAGGNIQYF
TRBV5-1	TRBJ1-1	CASRLSGGVNTEAFF
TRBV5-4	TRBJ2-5	CASSYVSGQQETQYF
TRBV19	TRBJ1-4	CASSHGGQSNEKLFF
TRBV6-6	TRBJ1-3	CASSPGTPGNTIYF
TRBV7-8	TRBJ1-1	CASSLGLRGNTEAFF
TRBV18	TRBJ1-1	CASSPRGRLPAEAFF
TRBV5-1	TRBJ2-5	CASSPTSVAETQYF
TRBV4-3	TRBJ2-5	CASSQSIKETQYF